Detailed here is one T cell receptor beta chain. Trimming removed 1 base from V and 2 bases from J, with 15 bases in between. CDR3 length: 16 amino acids. Germline V lookup: CDR1 MNHEY, CDR2 SVGAGI. The table came from immunoSEQ multiplex PCR; TCRdb's copy has only in-frame clones and leaves some out. Counted here are under 95,000 clones, around 94% occurring once; the ten biggest clones make up about 0.26%. The record originates from a study of technical replicates of blood from a handful of donors. The sequenced sample was T cells isolated from PBMCs. The source is a human donor in good health. This chain links TRBV6-5 with TRBJ2-7; the D gene is possibly TRBD1 (7 bases). The DNA of the CDR3 is TGTGCCAGCAGTTACTTAGGACAGGAGGGTACCTACGAGCAGTACTTC. It translates to CASSYLGQEGTYEQYF.